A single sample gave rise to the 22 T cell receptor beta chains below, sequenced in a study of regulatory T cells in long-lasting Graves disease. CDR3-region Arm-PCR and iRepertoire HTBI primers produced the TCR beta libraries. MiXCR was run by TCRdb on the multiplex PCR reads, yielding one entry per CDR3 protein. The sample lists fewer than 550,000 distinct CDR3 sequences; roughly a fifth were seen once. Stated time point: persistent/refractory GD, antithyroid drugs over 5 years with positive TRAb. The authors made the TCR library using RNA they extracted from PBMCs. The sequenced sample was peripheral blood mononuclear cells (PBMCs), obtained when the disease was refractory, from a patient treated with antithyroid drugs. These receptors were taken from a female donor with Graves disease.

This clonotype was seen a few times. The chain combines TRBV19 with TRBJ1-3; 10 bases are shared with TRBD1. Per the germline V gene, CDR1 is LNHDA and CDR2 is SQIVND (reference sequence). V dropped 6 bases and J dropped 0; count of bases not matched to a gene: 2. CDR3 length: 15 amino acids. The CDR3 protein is CASSRDRGSGNTIYF. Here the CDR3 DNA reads TGTGCCAGTAGCCGGGACAGGGGCTCTGGAAACACCATATATTTT.

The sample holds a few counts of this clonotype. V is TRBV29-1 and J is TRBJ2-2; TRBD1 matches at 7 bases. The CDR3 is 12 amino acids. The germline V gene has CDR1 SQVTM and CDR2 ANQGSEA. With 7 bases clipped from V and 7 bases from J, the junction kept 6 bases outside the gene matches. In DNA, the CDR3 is TGCAGCGCTGACAGGGCGGGCGGGGAGCTGTTTTTT. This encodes CSADRAGGELFF.

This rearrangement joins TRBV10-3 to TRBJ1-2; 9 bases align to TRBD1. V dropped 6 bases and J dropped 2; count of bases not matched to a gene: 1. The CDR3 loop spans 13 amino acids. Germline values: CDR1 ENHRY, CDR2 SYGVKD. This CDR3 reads CAIRQGANYGYTF. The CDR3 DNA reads TGTGCCATCAGACAGGGGGCGAACTATGGCTACACCTTC.

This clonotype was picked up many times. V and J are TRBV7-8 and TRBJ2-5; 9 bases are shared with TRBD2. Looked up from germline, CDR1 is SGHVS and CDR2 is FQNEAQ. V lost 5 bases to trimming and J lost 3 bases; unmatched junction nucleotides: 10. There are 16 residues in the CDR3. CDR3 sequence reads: CASSGKRGDFEETQYF. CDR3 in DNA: TGTGCCAGCAGCGGCAAGCGGGGGGACTTTGAAGAGACCCAGTACTTC.

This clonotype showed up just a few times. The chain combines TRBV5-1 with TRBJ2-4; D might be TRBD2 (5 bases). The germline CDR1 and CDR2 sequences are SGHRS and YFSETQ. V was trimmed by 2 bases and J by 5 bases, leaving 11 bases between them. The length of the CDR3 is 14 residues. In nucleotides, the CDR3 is TGCGCCAGCAGCTTTGGGAGCAGAGAAAACATTCAGTACTTC. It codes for CASSFGSRENIQYF.

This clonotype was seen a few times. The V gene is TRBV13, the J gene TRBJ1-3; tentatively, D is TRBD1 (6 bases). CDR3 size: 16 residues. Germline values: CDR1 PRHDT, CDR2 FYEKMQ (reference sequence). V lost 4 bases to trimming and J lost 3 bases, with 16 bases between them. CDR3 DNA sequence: TGTGCCAGCAGCTCCCGTGGGACACCGGGTGGAAACACCATATATTTT. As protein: CASSSRGTPGGNTIYF.

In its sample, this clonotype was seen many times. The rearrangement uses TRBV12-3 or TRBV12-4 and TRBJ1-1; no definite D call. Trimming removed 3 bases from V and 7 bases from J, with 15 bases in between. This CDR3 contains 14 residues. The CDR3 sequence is CASSFGQRWREAFF. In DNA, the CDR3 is TGTGCCAGCAGTTTCGGGCAGAGGTGGCGTGAAGCTTTCTTT.

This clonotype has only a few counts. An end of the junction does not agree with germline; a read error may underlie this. The CDR3 region has the DNA TGTGCCGGGAGAGGGCGTCAAGGGGCTTTGGGAAACACTGAAGCTTTCTTT. Its protein is CAGRGRQGALGNTEAFF. The chain uses TRBV30 and TRBJ1-1; D perhaps matches TRBD1 (5 bases). This CDR3 comprises 17 residues. In germline, CDR1 is GTSNPN, CDR2 SVGIG (reference sequence). Based on the CDR3 plus reference TRBV30 and TRBJ1-1, the full variable domain is SQTIHQWPATLVQPVGSPLSLECTVEGTSNPNLYWYRQAAGRGLQLLFYSVGIGQISSEVPQNLSASRPQDRQFILSSKKLLLSDSGFYLCAGRGRQGALGNTEAFFGQGTRLTVV.

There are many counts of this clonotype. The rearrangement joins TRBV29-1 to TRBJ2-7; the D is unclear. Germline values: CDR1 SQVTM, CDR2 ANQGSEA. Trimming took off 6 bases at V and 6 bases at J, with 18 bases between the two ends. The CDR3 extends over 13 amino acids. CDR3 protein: CSVAIGQSGEQYF. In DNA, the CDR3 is TGCAGCGTCGCTATAGGGCAGTCAGGCGAGCAGTACTTC.

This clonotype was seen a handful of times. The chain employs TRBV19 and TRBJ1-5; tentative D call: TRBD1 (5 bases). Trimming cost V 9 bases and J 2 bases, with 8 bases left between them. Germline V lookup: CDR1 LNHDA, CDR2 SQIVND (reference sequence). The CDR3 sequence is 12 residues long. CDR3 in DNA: TGTGCCAGCACCAGGGGCAATCAGCCCCAGCATTTT. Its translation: CASTRGNQPQHF.

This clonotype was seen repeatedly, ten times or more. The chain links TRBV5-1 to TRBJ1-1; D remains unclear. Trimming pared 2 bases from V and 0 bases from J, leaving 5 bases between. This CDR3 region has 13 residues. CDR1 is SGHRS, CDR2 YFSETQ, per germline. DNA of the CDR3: TGCGCCAGCAGCTTAACTATGAACACTGAAGCTTTCTTT. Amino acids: CASSLTMNTEAFF.

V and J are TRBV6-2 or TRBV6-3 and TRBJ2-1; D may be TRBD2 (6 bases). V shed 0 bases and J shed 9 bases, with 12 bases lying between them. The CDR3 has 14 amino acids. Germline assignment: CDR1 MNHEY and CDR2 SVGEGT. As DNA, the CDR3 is TGTGCCAGCAGTTACTCGAGAGGAGGGGTTGAGCAGTTCTTC. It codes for CASSYSRGGVEQFF.

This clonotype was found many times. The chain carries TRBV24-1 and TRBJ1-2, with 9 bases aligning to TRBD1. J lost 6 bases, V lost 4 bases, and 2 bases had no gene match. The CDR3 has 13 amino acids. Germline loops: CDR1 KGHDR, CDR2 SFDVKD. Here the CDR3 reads CATSDRTGDGYTF. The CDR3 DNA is TGTGCCACCAGTGACAGGACAGGGGATGGCTACACCTTC.

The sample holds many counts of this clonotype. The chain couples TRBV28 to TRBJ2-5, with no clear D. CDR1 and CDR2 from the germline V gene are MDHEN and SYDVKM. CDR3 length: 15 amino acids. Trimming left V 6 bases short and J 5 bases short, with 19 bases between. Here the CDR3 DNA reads TGTGCCAGCAGGGTTCAAGGCCTGAGCACCGAGACCCAGTACTTC. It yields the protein CASRVQGLSTETQYF.

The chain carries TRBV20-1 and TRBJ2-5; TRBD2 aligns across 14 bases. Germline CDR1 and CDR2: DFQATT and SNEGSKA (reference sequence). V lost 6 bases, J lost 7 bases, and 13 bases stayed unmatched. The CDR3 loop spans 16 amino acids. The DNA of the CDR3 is TGCAGTGCGCGCGATAGACTAGCGGGGGGGCGGGTGACCCAGTACTTC. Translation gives CSARDRLAGGRVTQYF.

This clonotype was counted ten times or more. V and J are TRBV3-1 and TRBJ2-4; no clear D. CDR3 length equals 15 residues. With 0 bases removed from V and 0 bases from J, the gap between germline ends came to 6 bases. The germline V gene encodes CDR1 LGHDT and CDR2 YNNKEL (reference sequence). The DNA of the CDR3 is TGTGCCAGCAGCCAAGAACGTCTAGCCAAAAACATTCAGTACTTC. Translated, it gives CASSQERLAKNIQYF. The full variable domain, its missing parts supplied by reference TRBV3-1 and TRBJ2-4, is DTAVSQTPKYLVTQMGNDKSIKCEQNLGHDTMYWYKQDSKKFLKIMFSYNNKELIINETVPNRFSPKSPDKAHLNLHINSLELGDSAVYFCASSQERLAKNIQYFGAGTRLSVL.

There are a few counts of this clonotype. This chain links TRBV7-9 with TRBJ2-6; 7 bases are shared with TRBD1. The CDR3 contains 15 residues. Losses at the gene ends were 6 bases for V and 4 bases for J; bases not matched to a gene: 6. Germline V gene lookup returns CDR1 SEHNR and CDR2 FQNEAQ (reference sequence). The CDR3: CASRKTGPGANVLTF. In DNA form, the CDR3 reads TGTGCCAGCAGAAAGACAGGGCCGGGGGCCAACGTCCTGACTTTC.

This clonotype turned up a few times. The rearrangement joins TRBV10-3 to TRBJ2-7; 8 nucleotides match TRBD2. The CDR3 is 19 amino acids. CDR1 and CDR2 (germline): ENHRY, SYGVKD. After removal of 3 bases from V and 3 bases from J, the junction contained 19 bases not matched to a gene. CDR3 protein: CAISDRLAGERGQGYEQYF. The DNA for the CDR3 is TGTGCCATCAGTGATAGGCTAGCGGGTGAGAGAGGCCAAGGCTACGAGCAGTACTTC.

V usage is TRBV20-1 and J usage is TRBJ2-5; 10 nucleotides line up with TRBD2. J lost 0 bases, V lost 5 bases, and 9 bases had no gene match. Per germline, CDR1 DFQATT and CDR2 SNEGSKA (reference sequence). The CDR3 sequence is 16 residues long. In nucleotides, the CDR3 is TGCAGTGCTGAAGGACTAGCGGCCGCAAACCAAGAGACCCAGTACTTC. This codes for CSAEGLAAANQETQYF.

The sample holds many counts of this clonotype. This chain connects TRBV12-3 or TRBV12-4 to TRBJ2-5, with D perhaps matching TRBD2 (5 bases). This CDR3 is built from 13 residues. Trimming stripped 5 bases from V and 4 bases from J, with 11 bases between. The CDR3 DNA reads TGTGCCAGCAGTCGAGGGCCTACAGAGACCCAGTACTTC. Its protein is CASSRGPTETQYF.

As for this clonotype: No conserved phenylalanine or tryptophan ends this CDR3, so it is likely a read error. The CDR3 DNA sequence: TGTGCCAGCAGCCGAGGGAGTTCACCCCTCCACCTT. Translated: CASSRGSSPLHL. V usage is TRBV7-9 and J usage is TRBJ1-6, with unresolved D. This CDR3 is built from 12 residues. The germline CDR1 and CDR2 sequences are SEHNR and FQNEAQ (reference sequence). The V end was cut by 5 bases, the J end by 9 bases, with 8 bases between.

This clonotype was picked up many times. This CDR3 is CASTRGTEAFF. The DNA for the CDR3 is TGTGCCAGCACCCGAGGCACTGAAGCTTTCTTT. The chain has TRBV28 and TRBJ1-1; the D is unclear. The V gene's germline CDR1 is MDHEN and CDR2 SYDVKM. The CDR3 covers 11 residues. The V end was cut by 7 bases, the J end by 4 bases, with 7 bases between.